These 23 T cell receptor beta chains were sequenced from one sample in a study of T-cell reconstitution after alpha-beta-depleted transplantation in children. Preparation of the TCRbeta library was carried out with unique molecular identifiers. TCRdb passed the PCR reads through MiXCR, listing each CDR3 protein once. The repertoire includes 600,000 or so distinct CDR3 sequences, 20% to 25% of them detected once, and around an eighth sits in the top ten. The starting material was PBMCs, mostly from graft donor cells, obtained 360 days after TCRalphabeta/CD19-depleted stem cell transplant. The receptors shown here come from a boy under three years old who had a stem cell transplant for acute myeloid leukemia, so the T cells may come from the graft donor.

This clonotype has just a few counts. The rearrangement links TRBV29-1 to TRBJ2-7; perhaps D is TRBD1 or TRBD2 (5 bases each). Germline V gives CDR1 SQVTM, CDR2 ANQGSEA. The CDR3 spans 14 residues. Between the trimmed V and J ends, which lost 7 bases and 2 bases, there was a span of 18 bases. The CDR3 protein is CSGSGDLPPYEQYF. CDR3 DNA: TGCAGCGGGAGTGGGGACCTTCCCCCCTACGAGCAGTACTTC.

The table lists this clonotype with many counts. V usage is TRBV20-1 and J usage is TRBJ1-6; TRBD1 matches 7 bases. CDR1 and CDR2 from the germline V gene are DFQATT and SNEGSKA (reference sequence). The length of the CDR3 is 14 residues. V lost 2 bases, J lost 13 bases, and 11 bases stayed unmatched. The CDR3 coding sequence is TGCAGTGCTAGACCCGGACAGGCCCTCGTGCCCCTCCACTTT. It translates to CSARPGQALVPLHF.

The V and J genes are TRBV20-1 and TRBJ1-1; TRBD1 agrees at 8 bases. Germline CDR1 and CDR2: DFQATT and SNEGSKA (reference sequence). V lost 3 bases and J lost 1; bases outside the gene matches: 7. There are 15 residues in the CDR3. The CDR3 sequence: CSARARGRWNTEAFF. The CDR3 coding sequence is TGCAGTGCTAGGGCCAGGGGGCGATGGAACACTGAAGCTTTCTTT.

V gene TRBV20-1 combines with J gene TRBJ1-6; D is ambiguous. Germline CDR1 is DFQATT and CDR2 is SNEGSKA (reference sequence). The CDR3 is 16 residues long. Trimming shortened V by 1 base and J by 0 bases, and 10 bases separated the two germline ends. CDR3 nucleotides: TGCAGTGCTAGAGTTGGGCAGAGCTCCTATAATTCACCCCTCCACTTT. As protein: CSARVGQSSYNSPLHF.

The CDR3 region is CASSRHVNEQFF. The CDR3 nucleotides are TGTGCCAGCAGCCGACATGTGAATGAGCAGTTCTTC. The V gene is TRBV12-3 or TRBV12-4, the J gene TRBJ2-1; D not certain. Trimming removed 6 bases at V and 7 bases at J, with 10 bases between. The CDR3 has 12 amino acids.

The chain employs TRBV20-1 and TRBJ2-5; 8 bases match TRBD2. V shed 6 bases, J shed 5 bases, and the junction held 8 bases outside the gene matches. This CDR3 comprises 13 residues. The germline gives CDR1 DFQATT, CDR2 SNEGSKA (reference sequence). The CDR3 sequence is CSAPAGGGETQYF. In nucleotides, the CDR3 is TGCAGTGCACCGGCGGGGGGCGGGGAGACCCAGTACTTC.

Regarding this clonotype: One junction end does not reproduce the germline sequence, and a read error may be involved. The J gene is TRBJ1-1, the V gene TRBV5-1; D call uncertain. CDR3 length equals 14 residues. Looked up from germline, CDR1 is SGHRS and CDR2 is YFSETQ. The CDR3 spells CASSFRTMNTQAFF. DNA of the CDR3: TGCGCCAGCAGCTTTAGGACCATGAACACTCAAGCTTTCTTT.

This clonotype was seen repeatedly, ten times or more. The chain is built from TRBV20-1 and TRBJ2-3; TRBD1 matches 9 bases. CDR1 and CDR2 from the germline V gene are DFQATT and SNEGSKA (reference sequence). The CDR3 covers 14 residues. V was pared by 5 bases and J by 3 bases, with 6 bases of the junction left unmatched. The CDR3 nucleotides are TGCAGTGCTGCTAGGGACAGGGAAACAGATACGCAGTATTTT. It codes for CSAARDRETDTQYF.

This clonotype was seen only a few times. This chain uses TRBV7-3 with TRBJ2-7; D may be TRBD2 (6 bases). The germline V gene encodes CDR1 SGHTA and CDR2 FQGTGA. This CDR3 contains 13 residues. Between the trimmed V and J ends, which lost 5 bases and 5 bases, there was a span of 13 bases. CDR3 protein: CASSRWDSDEQYF. CDR3 DNA sequence: TGTGCCAGCAGCCGATGGGACTCGGACGAGCAGTACTTC.

The rearrangement uses TRBV20-1 and TRBJ2-3, with D possibly being TRBD1 (6 bases). Trimming pared 7 bases from V and 6 bases from J, leaving 14 bases between. CDR1 is DFQATT, CDR2 SNEGSKA, per germline (reference sequence). CDR3 size: 12 residues. CDR3 region: CSGSGVRDTQYF. Written as DNA, the CDR3 is TGCAGTGGGTCAGGGGTAAGGGATACGCAGTATTTT.

The genes are TRBV24-1 and TRBJ2-1, with 8 positions matching TRBD2. CDR1 and CDR2 (germline): KGHDR, SFDVKD. There are 18 residues in the CDR3. The trim removed 3 bases at V and 5 bases at J, leaving 14 bases unmatched. The CDR3 DNA reads as TGTGCCACCAGTGATGATGACTTGGCGGGGGGTAACGACAATGAGCAGTTCTTC. This encodes CATSDDDLAGGNDNEQFF.

This clonotype has ten or more counts. V is TRBV20-1 and J is TRBJ1-6; TRBD1 agrees at 8 bases. CDR1 and CDR2 from the germline V gene are DFQATT and SNEGSKA (reference sequence). J lost 7 bases, V lost 6 bases, and 5 bases had no gene match. The CDR3 totals 13 residues. CDR3: CSALDRGNSPLHF. CDR3 bases: TGCAGTGCCCTCGACAGGGGAAATTCACCCCTCCACTTT.

This clonotype occurred a few times. The chain joins TRBV10-3 to TRBJ2-1; 7 nucleotides align to TRBD1. The CDR3 is 17 residues long. Trimming at V came to 1 base and at J to 8 bases, leaving 14 bases not matched to a gene. Germline CDR1 and CDR2: ENHRY and SYGVKD. CDR3 loop: CAISEFQDRAVGDEQFF. For the CDR3, the DNA is TGTGCCATCAGTGAGTTTCAAGACAGGGCCGTTGGCGATGAGCAGTTCTTC.

This clonotype has at least ten counts. The rearrangement joins TRBV7-9 to TRBJ2-7, with TRBD2 as a possible D gene (6 bases). There are 13 residues in the CDR3. Germline V gives CDR1 SEHNR, CDR2 FQNEAQ (reference sequence). Trimming took 5 bases from V and 6 from J, leaving 14 bases between them. As DNA, the CDR3 is TGTGCCAGCAGCCCCTCCCTGGGGGGCGAGCAGTACTTC. This translates into CASSPSLGGEQYF.

This clonotype was seen ten or more times. The chain carries TRBV6-5 and TRBJ2-3; TRBD1 or TRBD2 may be the D gene (6 bases each). This CDR3 region has 18 residues. Germline V gene sequence: CDR1 MNHEY, CDR2 SVGAGI. Trimming took 2 bases from V and 0 from J, leaving 18 bases between them. CDR3 sequence: CASSYKGGSPTSTDTQYF. CDR3 DNA sequence: TGTGCCAGCAGTTACAAGGGGGGCTCCCCCACTAGCACAGATACGCAGTATTTT.

This clonotype was picked up one time. The chain couples TRBV4-1 to TRBJ2-1, with D unresolved. V lost 3 bases and J lost 8, with 11 bases in between. This CDR3 has 13 amino acids. Germline lookup yields CDR1 MGHRA and CDR2 YSYEKL. CDR3 bases: TGCGCCAGCAGCCAGGGTCCTGGATATGAGCAGTTCTTC. Amino acids: CASSQGPGYEQFF.

The J gene is TRBJ2-1, the V gene TRBV12-3 or TRBV12-4; 10 bases map to TRBD2. This CDR3 region has 16 residues. The V and J ends lost 4 bases and 7 bases, in that order; junction bases with no gene match: 10. Here the CDR3 DNA reads TGTGCCAGCAGTTCCCCCGGTAGCGGGGGGAGGAATGAGCAGTTCTTC. This translates into CASSSPGSGGRNEQFF.

The V and J genes are TRBV4-1 and TRBJ2-3, with 9 bases aligning to TRBD2. V lost 3 bases and J lost 0; bases outside the gene matches: 4. This CDR3 spans 16 amino acids. Germline lookup yields CDR1 MGHRA and CDR2 YSYEKL. The CDR3 region is CASSHLAGTSTDTQYF. CDR3 nucleotides: TGCGCCAGCAGCCACCTAGCGGGGACTAGCACAGATACGCAGTATTTT.

This clonotype was seen a handful of times. The chain combines TRBV6-1 with TRBJ1-1, with TRBD1 matching 8 bases. V was pared by 6 bases and J by 1 base, with 10 bases of the junction left unmatched. This CDR3 comprises 16 residues. From germline, CDR1 is MNHNS and CDR2 SASEGT. The CDR3 is CASSPTGGGGNTEAFF. In DNA, the CDR3 is TGTGCCAGCAGCCCCACAGGGGGAGGTGGGAACACTGAAGCTTTCTTT.

The rearrangement uses TRBV5-4 and TRBJ2-2; D remains unclear. V lost 3 bases to trimming and J lost 4 bases, with 25 bases between them. Germline V gives CDR1 SGHNT, CDR2 YYREEE (reference sequence). There are 19 residues in the CDR3. The CDR3 DNA sequence: TGTGCCAGCAGCTCCGAGAAGTCAGCGACCGAGTGGGTCACCGGGGAGCTGTTTTTT. Amino acid sequence: CASSSEKSATEWVTGELFF.

The rearrangement joins TRBV12-3 or TRBV12-4 to TRBJ1-4, with 9 nucleotides matching TRBD1. CDR3 length: 15 amino acids. J was trimmed by 7 bases and V by 5 bases; bases with no gene match: 8. The CDR3 protein is CASSPRTGAVEKLFF. CDR3 coding DNA: TGTGCCAGCAGTCCGCGGACAGGGGCGGTTGAAAAACTGTTTTTT.

This clonotype was counted ten times or more. The chain has TRBV12-3 or TRBV12-4 and TRBJ2-7, with 8 bases lining up with TRBD1. This CDR3 comprises 15 residues. The V segment lost 2 bases and the J segment 0 bases; nucleotides outside the gene matches: 3. This CDR3 is CASSLYRGTSYEQYF. In DNA, the CDR3 is TGTGCCAGCAGTTTATACAGGGGGACCTCCTACGAGCAGTACTTC.

This clonotype was seen repeatedly, ten times or more. V is TRBV20-1 and J is TRBJ2-1; the match to TRBD2 covers 9 bases. The V gene end was trimmed by 6 bases and the J gene end by 0 bases; junction bases not matched to a gene: 3. In germline, CDR1 is DFQATT, CDR2 SNEGSKA (reference sequence). The CDR3 has 14 amino acids. This CDR3 is CSALAGSSYNEQFF. CDR3 nucleotide sequence: TGCAGTGCCCTAGCGGGGAGCTCCTACAATGAGCAGTTCTTC.